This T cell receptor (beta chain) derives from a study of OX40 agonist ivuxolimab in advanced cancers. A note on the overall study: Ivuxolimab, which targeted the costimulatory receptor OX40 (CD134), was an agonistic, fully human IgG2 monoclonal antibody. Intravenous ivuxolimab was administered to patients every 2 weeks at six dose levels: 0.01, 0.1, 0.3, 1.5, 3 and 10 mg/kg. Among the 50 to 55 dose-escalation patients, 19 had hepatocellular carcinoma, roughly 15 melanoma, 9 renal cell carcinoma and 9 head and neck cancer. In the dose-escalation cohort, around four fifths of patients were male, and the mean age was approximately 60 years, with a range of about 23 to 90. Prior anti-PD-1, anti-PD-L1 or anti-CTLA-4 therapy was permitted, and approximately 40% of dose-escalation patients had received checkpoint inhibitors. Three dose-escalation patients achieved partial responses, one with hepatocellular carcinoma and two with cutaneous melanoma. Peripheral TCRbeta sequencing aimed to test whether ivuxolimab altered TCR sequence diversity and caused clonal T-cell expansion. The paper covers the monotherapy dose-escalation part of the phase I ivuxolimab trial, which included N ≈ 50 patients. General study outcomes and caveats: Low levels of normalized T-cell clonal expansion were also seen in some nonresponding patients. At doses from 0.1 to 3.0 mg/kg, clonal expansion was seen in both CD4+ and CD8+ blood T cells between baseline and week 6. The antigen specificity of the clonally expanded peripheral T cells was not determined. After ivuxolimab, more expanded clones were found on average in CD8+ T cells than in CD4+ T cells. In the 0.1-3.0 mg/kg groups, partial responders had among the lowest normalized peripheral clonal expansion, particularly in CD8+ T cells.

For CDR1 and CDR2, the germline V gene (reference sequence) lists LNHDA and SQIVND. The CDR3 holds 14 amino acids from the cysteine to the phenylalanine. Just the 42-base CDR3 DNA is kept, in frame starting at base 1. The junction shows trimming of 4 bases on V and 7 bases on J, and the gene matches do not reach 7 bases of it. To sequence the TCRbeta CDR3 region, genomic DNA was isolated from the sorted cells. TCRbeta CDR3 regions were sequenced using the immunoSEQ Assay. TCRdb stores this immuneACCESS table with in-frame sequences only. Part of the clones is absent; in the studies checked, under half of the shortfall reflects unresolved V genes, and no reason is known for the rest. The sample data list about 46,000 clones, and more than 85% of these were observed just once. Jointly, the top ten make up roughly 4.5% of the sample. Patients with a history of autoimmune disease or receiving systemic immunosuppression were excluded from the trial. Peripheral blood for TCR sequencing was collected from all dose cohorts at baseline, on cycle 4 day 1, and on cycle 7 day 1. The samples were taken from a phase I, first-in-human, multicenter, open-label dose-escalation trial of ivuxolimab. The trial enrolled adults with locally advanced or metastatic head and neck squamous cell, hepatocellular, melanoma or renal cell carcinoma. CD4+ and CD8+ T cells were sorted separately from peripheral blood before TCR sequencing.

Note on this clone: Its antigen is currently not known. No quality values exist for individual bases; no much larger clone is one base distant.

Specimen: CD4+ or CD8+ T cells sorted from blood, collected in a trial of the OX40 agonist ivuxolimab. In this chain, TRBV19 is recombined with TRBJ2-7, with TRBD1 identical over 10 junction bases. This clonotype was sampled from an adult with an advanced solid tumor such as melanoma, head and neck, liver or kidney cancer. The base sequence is TGTGCCAGTAGTACTGGGACAGGGGCTGTGGAGCAGTACTTC. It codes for CASSTGTGAVEQYF.